A single sample is the source of the 7 T cell receptor beta chains below, sequenced in a study of blood T cell repertoires in COVID-19. Profiled with immunoSEQ multiplex PCR; TCRdb holds only in-frame clones, not every one. The table lists about 69,000 clones, 85% to 95% of them singletons. The sample consisted of peripheral blood. The receptors derive from a woman between 55 and 75 years old with active COVID-19.

V and J are TRBV11-2 and TRBJ2-1, with D perhaps matching TRBD2 (5 bases). Germline CDR1 reads SGHAT; CDR2 reads FQNNGV. This CDR3 is built from 15 residues. V dropped 2 bases and J dropped 1 base, with 9 bases sitting between them. The CDR3 sequence is CASSLRSGSYNEQFF. The CDR3 DNA is TGTGCCAGCAGCTTAAGAAGCGGATCCTACAATGAGCAGTTCTTC. Using reference TRBV11-2 and TRBJ2-1 for the parts outside the CDR3, the full variable domain is EAGVAQSPRYKIIEKRQSVAFWCNPISGHATLYWYQQILGQGPKLLIQFQNNGVVDDSQLPKDRFSAERLKGVDSTLKIQPAKLEDSAVYLCASSLRSGSYNEQFFGPGTRLTVL.

The V gene is TRBV5-8, the J gene TRBJ1-2, with 9 bases fitting TRBD1. Germline-derived CDR1 and CDR2 are SGHTS and YDEGEE. The V segment lost 4 bases and the J segment 7 bases; nucleotides outside the gene matches: 2. This CDR3 contains 12 residues. CDR3 sequence (DNA): TGTGCCAGCAGCACAGGGGGCATTGGCTACACCTTC. Residues: CASSTGGIGYTF.

The rearrangement links TRBV7-8 to TRBJ2-2; possible D gene TRBD2, 6 bases. Looked up from germline, CDR1 is SGHVS and CDR2 is FQNEAQ. The CDR3 is 16 amino acids. V lost 5 bases to trimming and J lost 1 base, with 14 bases between them. In nucleotides, the CDR3 is TGTGCCAGCAGCCCCCTGGCGGGAATGAACACCGGGGAGCTGTTTTTT. It yields the protein CASSPLAGMNTGELFF.

V and J are TRBV28 and TRBJ1-1; D not certain. Trimming left V 1 base short and J 10 bases short, with 10 bases between. Germline CDR1 is MDHEN and CDR2 is SYDVKM. This CDR3 comprises 12 residues. CDR3 residues: CASSLSEPVAFF. The DNA of the CDR3 is TGTGCCAGCAGTTTATCGGAGCCGGTAGCTTTCTTT.

The chain joins TRBV5-1 to TRBJ2-7, with 8 bases fitting TRBD1. V trimming: 6 bases; J trimming: 8 bases; junction bases outside the gene matches: 16. This CDR3 has 15 residues. The V gene's germline CDR1 is SGHRS and CDR2 YFSETQ. CDR3 DNA sequence: TGCGCCAGCAAATTGGAGGGACAGGCTTCTGTCAAGCAGTACTTC. This codes for CASKLEGQASVKQYF.

The rearrangement links TRBV5-6 to TRBJ1-1; D perhaps matches TRBD1 (6 bases). Germline V gene data show CDR1 as SGHDT and CDR2 as YYEEEE. The CDR3 contains 15 residues. With 4 bases removed from V and 0 bases from J, the gap between germline ends came to 13 bases. The CDR3 sequence is CASSKQGWMNTEAFF. The CDR3 DNA is TGTGCCAGCAGCAAACAGGGTTGGATGAACACTGAAGCTTTCTTT.

This sequence joins TRBV7-9 and TRBJ1-6; no reliable D call. With 3 bases removed from V and 10 bases from J, the gap between germline ends came to 10 bases. Germline values: CDR1 SEHNR, CDR2 FQNEAQ (reference sequence). CDR3 length: 13 residues. The CDR3 region has the DNA TGTGCCAGCAGCTTTGAGGCGGGATCACCCCTCCACTTT. Its protein product is CASSFEAGSPLHF.